This TCR beta chain was obtained from a study of regulatory T cells in long-lasting Graves disease. As for the study in general: Less than 3 months of antithyroid drugs had been taken by newly diagnosed Graves' patients.

CDR3 regions were amplified by Arm-PCR using iRepertoire HTBI primers to build TCR beta libraries. Each CDR3 protein is one row after TCRdb ran MiXCR on the multiplex PCR reads. The repertoire holds about 560,000 distinct CDR3 sequences, with around 16% as singletons. Time point given: newly diagnosed GD, antithyroid drugs for less than 3 months. PBMC RNA served as the TCR library source. This clonotype was found many times. The antigen remains undetermined. The germline CDR1 and CDR2 sequences are SGHTA and FQGTGA. J gave up 8 bases and V 4 bases, and 7 bases lay outside the gene matches. The CDR3 runs 14 residues. Study observations and caveats: Persistent disease preferred TRBV28, TRBJ1-2 and TRBJ2-5.

In addition, the sample was reused for a study of T cells in Graves' hyperthyroidism and ophthalmopathy. From that paper: First-round RT-PCR targeting the TCR CDR3 was performed with the HTBI primer set. Also found in blood were most expanded thyroid clonotypes above 0.001.

This receptor was taken from a man between 18 and 29 years old with Graves disease. J is TRBJ2-1 and V is TRBV7-3; 8 bases map to TRBD1. Sequencing used peripheral blood mononuclear cells (PBMCs), obtained at new diagnosis, from a patient treated with antithyroid drugs. CDR3 sequence (DNA): TGTGCCAGCAGCTCCGGGACAGGTGGGGATGAGCAGTTCTTC. Residues: CASSSGTGGDEQFF. The full variable domain, in which reference TRBV7-3 and TRBJ2-1 provide the parts outside the CDR3, is GAGVSQTPSNKVTEKGKYVELRCDPISGHTALYWYRQSLGQGPEFLIYFQGTGAADDSGLPNDRFFAVRPEGSVSTLKIQRTERGDSAVYLCASSSGTGGDEQFFGPGTRLTVL.